What follows are 18 T cell receptor beta chains derived from one specimen sequenced in a study of OX40 agonist ivuxolimab in advanced cancers. Clones were sequenced by immunoSEQ multiplex PCR, and TCRdb holds only the in-frame ones, with some missing. This sample has 69,000 or so clones, with about four fifths found just once. The sample here was CD4+ or CD8+ T cells sorted from blood, taken in a trial of the OX40 agonist ivuxolimab. These receptors came from an adult with an advanced solid tumor such as melanoma, head and neck, liver or kidney cancer.

DNA for the CDR3: TGTGCCAGCGTCGAGGGCTACGAGCAGTACTTC. This translates into CASVEGYEQYF. The J gene is TRBJ2-7, the V gene TRBV7-2; maybe TRBD2 (5 bases). Germline values: CDR1 SGHTA, CDR2 FQGNSA. This CDR3 region has 11 residues. Trimming took off 8 bases at V and 3 bases at J, with 8 bases between the two ends. The entire variable domain, with the rest obtained from reference TRBV7-2 and TRBJ2-7, is as follows: GAGVSQSPSNKVTEKGKDVELRCDPISGHTALYWYRQSLGQGLEFLIYFQGNSAPDKSGLPSDRFSAERTGGSVSTLTIQRTQQEDSAVYLCASVEGYEQYFGPGTRLTVT.

In its sample, this clone was seen once. The chain employs TRBV19 and TRBJ1-5; D ambiguous. Germline V gene lookup returns CDR1 LNHDA and CDR2 SQIVND (reference sequence). The CDR3 has 13 amino acids. V was shortened by 7 bases and J by 4 bases, with 11 bases between the two germline ends. The chain's CDR3 is CASNGQYNQPQHF. The CDR3 DNA sequence: TGTGCCAGTAACGGGCAGTATAATCAGCCCCAGCATTTT. Variable domain in full (rest from reference TRBV19 and TRBJ1-5): DGGITQSPKYLFRKEGQNVTLSCEQNLNHDAMYWYRQDPGQGLRLIYYSQIVNDFQKGDIAEGYSVSREKKESFPLTVTSAQKNPTAFYLCASNGQYNQPQHFGDGTRLSIL.

The J gene is TRBJ2-6, the V gene TRBV7-9; D unresolved. The CDR3 totals 13 residues. Trimming removed 5 bases from V and 0 bases from J, with 2 bases in between. Germline assignment: CDR1 SEHNR and CDR2 FQNEAQ (reference sequence). CDR3 DNA: TGTGCCAGCAGCCCCTCTGGGGCCAACGTCCTGACTTTC. Translated, it gives CASSPSGANVLTF.

The chain uses TRBV19 and TRBJ1-2; possibly TRBD1 for D (6 bases). The CDR3 totals 13 residues. V dropped 6 bases and J dropped 4 bases, with 12 bases sitting between them. Germline V gives CDR1 LNHDA, CDR2 SQIVND (reference sequence). CDR3 DNA: TGTGCCAGTAGCCTGACAGGACGCTATGGCTACACCTTC. Residues: CASSLTGRYGYTF.

J is TRBJ1-2 and V is TRBV5-3, with 8 nucleotides matching TRBD1. TRBV5-3 is assigned to the ORF class and has an uncertain function. J lost 4 bases, V lost 5 bases, and 10 bases had no gene match. The CDR3 sequence is 15 residues long. The CDR3 reads CARRSAQGATYGYTF. The DNA for the CDR3 is TGTGCCAGAAGGTCCGCCCAGGGGGCCACCTATGGCTACACCTTC.

The chain carries TRBV4-1 and TRBJ2-1; perhaps TRBD2 as D (6 bases). The V and J ends lost 3 bases and 8 bases respectively, with 20 bases between them. CDR3 size: 16 residues. Germline CDR1 and CDR2: MGHRA and YSYEKL. DNA for the CDR3: TGCGCCAGCAGCCAGGCCAGCGGGCCTCTAAGGGATGAGCAGTTCTTC. This encodes CASSQASGPLRDEQFF.

This chain uses TRBV27 with TRBJ2-1; 8 bases are a match to TRBD2. The CDR3 is 17 residues long. The V and J ends lost 5 bases and 2 bases, in that order; junction bases with no gene match: 11. Per the germline V gene, CDR1 is MNHEY and CDR2 is SMNVEV (reference sequence). This CDR3 is CASSPRLAGRPYNEQFF. CDR3 coding DNA: TGTGCCAGCAGTCCTAGATTAGCGGGGAGACCCTACAATGAGCAGTTCTTC.

In nucleotides, the CDR3 is TGTGCCAGCAGCAAAGAGGCAGGGGACTTCTATGGCTACACCTTC. Protein sequence: CASSKEAGDFYGYTF. The V call is TRBV21-1, the J call TRBJ1-2. TRBV21-1 counts as a pseudogene. The CDR3 runs to 15 residues.

The chain uses TRBV4-1 and TRBJ1-5; D not certain. Germline V CDR1 and CDR2: MGHRA, YSYEKL. Trimming pared 0 bases from V and 11 bases from J, leaving 11 bases between. The CDR3 has 13 residues. The CDR3 spells CASSQEVLMAQHF. CDR3 DNA sequence: TGCGCCAGCAGCCAAGAGGTCCTAATGGCCCAGCATTTT.

This clone was seen a handful of times. The rearrangement uses TRBV7-3 and TRBJ2-1; TRBD1 matches 9 bases. V dropped 2 bases and J dropped 7; count of bases not matched to a gene: 0. This CDR3 has 13 residues. Germline V lookup: CDR1 SGHTA, CDR2 FQGTGA. The CDR3 reads CASSLDRGNEQFF. Here the CDR3 DNA reads TGTGCCAGCAGCTTAGACAGGGGGAATGAGCAGTTCTTC.

The chain recombines TRBV30 with TRBJ2-3; D is unresolved. CDR1 GTSNPN and CDR2 SVGIG come from the germline V gene (reference sequence). V gave up 3 bases and J gave up 2 bases, with 12 bases separating them. The CDR3 runs to 14 residues. The CDR3 loop is CAWRKVGTTDTQYF. The DNA of the CDR3 is TGTGCCTGGAGGAAGGTGGGCACCACAGATACGCAGTATTTT.

The chain couples TRBV2 to TRBJ1-5; D remains unclear. This CDR3 region has 14 residues. Germline V gene sequence: CDR1 SNHLY, CDR2 FYNNEI. Between the trimmed V and J ends, which lost 4 bases and 4 bases, there was a span of 11 bases. CDR3 sequence reads: CASSAWTANQPQHF. The CDR3 DNA sequence: TGTGCCAGCAGTGCGTGGACGGCAAATCAGCCCCAGCATTTT.

CDR3 residues: CASSLVGQGGTDTQYF. CDR3 coding DNA: TGTGCCAGCAGTTTAGTAGGACAGGGTGGCACAGATACGCAGTATTTT. The chain joins TRBV28 to TRBJ2-3, with 8 bases that match TRBD1. The V gene's germline CDR1 is MDHEN and CDR2 SYDVKM. Losses at the gene ends were 2 bases for V and 1 base for J; bases not matched to a gene: 5. The CDR3 length is 16 residues.

V usage is TRBV29-1 and J usage is TRBJ1-2; 11 bases agree with TRBD1. Germline V gene lookup returns CDR1 SQVTM and CDR2 ANQGSEA. The junction had 8 bases not matched to a gene; V was cut back by 6 bases and J by 8 bases. The CDR3 loop spans 13 amino acids. This CDR3 reads CSVPGQGVQGYTF. CDR3 nucleotides: TGCAGCGTCCCGGGACAGGGGGTGCAAGGCTACACCTTC.

The V call is TRBV28, the J call TRBJ1-2, with 7 bases fitting TRBD1. The CDR3 has 13 residues. Germline V gene data show CDR1 as MDHEN and CDR2 as SYDVKM. Trimming removed 7 bases from V and 5 bases from J; junction bases left unmatched: 7. CDR3 amino acids: CASTQGVVYGYTF. The CDR3 coding sequence is TGTGCCAGCACCCAGGGGGTGGTTTATGGCTACACCTTC.

V is TRBV7-2 and J is TRBJ2-2; D possibly corresponds to TRBD2 (6 bases). With 2 bases removed from V and 0 bases from J, the gap between germline ends came to 10 bases. In germline, CDR1 is SGHTA, CDR2 FQGNSA. The CDR3 is 16 amino acids. The CDR3 sequence: CASSLTPGANTGELFF. The CDR3 nucleotides read TGTGCCAGCAGCTTAACGCCGGGAGCGAACACCGGGGAGCTGTTTTTT.

The chain joins TRBV4-2 to TRBJ1-1; D ambiguous. This CDR3 contains 13 residues. Trimming shortened V by 3 bases and J by 0 bases, and 5 bases separated the two germline ends. Germline V gives CDR1 LGHNA, CDR2 YNFKEQ. CDR3 in DNA: TGTGCCAGCAGCCAGGGAGTGAACACTGAAGCTTTCTTT. The encoded protein is CASSQGVNTEAFF.

The rearrangement uses TRBV4-2 and TRBJ2-2; 11 nucleotides line up with TRBD2. Germline V CDR1 and CDR2: LGHNA, YNFKEQ. Trimming cost V 6 bases and J 0 bases; bases outside gene matches: 0. The CDR3 loop spans 15 amino acids. CDR3 protein: CASSSGGANTGELFF. The CDR3 nucleotides are TGTGCCAGCAGTAGCGGGGGGGCGAACACCGGGGAGCTGTTTTTT.